The 23 T cell receptor beta chains below were found in one sample sequenced in a study of T cell repertoires in cytomegalovirus infection. TCRdb reprocessed the reads via MiXCR and lists one record per CDR3 protein. The top ten clones hold approximately 10% of a sample with hundreds of thousands of distinct CDR3 sequences, 15% to 20% of them seen once. The specimen was PBMCs. All receptors derive from a human donor in good health (CMV status not recorded). Some clones in this sample may be carry-over from other donors' samples.

The chain carries TRBV12-5 and TRBJ1-1, with D perhaps TRBD1 (5 bases). The germline V and J ends were trimmed by 5 bases and 4 bases, with 11 bases remaining between them. There are 13 residues in the CDR3. Germline lookup yields CDR1 LGHNT and CDR2 FRNRAP. CDR3 protein: CASGNGGGTEAFF. The CDR3 DNA is TGTGCTAGTGGTAACGGGGGGGGCACTGAAGCTTTCTTT.

This clonotype was observed at least ten times. J is TRBJ1-1 and V is TRBV7-2; D is undetermined. Germline V gene data show CDR1 as SGHTA and CDR2 as FQGNSA. The V gene lost 2 bases and the J gene lost 6 bases, with 10 bases spanning the gap. The length of the CDR3 is 13 residues. CDR3 amino acids: CASSLMRSSEAFF. The CDR3 coding sequence is TGTGCCAGCAGCTTAATGAGGTCCTCTGAAGCTTTCTTT.

This chain connects TRBV6-4 to TRBJ2-2; D gene ambiguous. Germline CDR1 and CDR2: MRHNA and SNTAGT. The CDR3 consists of 13 residues. Trimming took off 4 bases at V and 5 bases at J, with 8 bases between the two ends. The DNA of the CDR3 is TGTGCCAGCAGTGTGCACGAAACCGGGGAGCTGTTTTTT. Translated, it gives CASSVHETGELFF.

This clonotype was seen only a few times. J is TRBJ1-4 and V is TRBV19, with TRBD1 matching 7 bases. After removal of 3 bases from V and 8 bases from J, the junction contained 3 bases not matched to a gene. The V gene's germline CDR1 is LNHDA and CDR2 SQIVND (reference sequence). This CDR3 spans 13 amino acids. CDR3: CASSIGTAEKLFF. Here the CDR3 DNA reads TGTGCCAGTAGTATTGGGACAGCCGAAAAACTGTTTTTT.

The chain uses TRBV12-3 or TRBV12-4 and TRBJ1-1; 7 bases are a match to TRBD1. This CDR3 spans 13 amino acids. V dropped 6 bases and J dropped 10; count of bases not matched to a gene: 11. CDR3 sequence: CASSSRQGFRAFF. CDR3 bases: TGTGCCAGCAGCTCACGACAGGGTTTTAGAGCTTTCTTT.

This clonotype was detected ten times or more. The chain is built from TRBV2 and TRBJ2-3; D is possibly TRBD1 (6 bases). CDR3 length: 15 residues. Germline loops: CDR1 SNHLY, CDR2 FYNNEI. V was pared by 4 bases and J by 0 bases, with 11 bases between. As DNA, the CDR3 is TGTGCCAGCAGTGCAGGGACATTAAGCACAGATACGCAGTATTTT. This translates into CASSAGTLSTDTQYF.

This clonotype was counted many times. The CDR3 here is CASSLGGKNEQFF. CDR3 sequence (DNA): TGTGCCAGCAGCTTGGGGGGAAAAAATGAGCAGTTCTTC. This sequence joins TRBV7-2 and TRBJ2-1; possible D gene TRBD2, 6 bases. This CDR3 spans 13 amino acids. V was shortened by 3 bases and J by 7 bases, with 10 bases between the two germline ends. The germline gives CDR1 SGHTA, CDR2 FQGNSA. The whole variable domain, remainder taken from reference TRBV7-2 and TRBJ2-1, is GAGVSQSPSNKVTEKGKDVELRCDPISGHTALYWYRQSLGQGLEFLIYFQGNSAPDKSGLPSDRFSAERTGGSVSTLTIQRTQQEDSAVYLCASSLGGKNEQFFGPGTRLTVL.

In this sample, this clonotype turned up many times. This sequence joins TRBV12-3 or TRBV12-4 and TRBJ2-5, with a weak D call TRBD2 (6 bases). The CDR3 totals 14 residues. V was trimmed by 3 bases and J by 3 bases, leaving 11 bases between them. CDR3 region: CASSFGTAKETQYF. DNA of the CDR3: TGTGCCAGCAGTTTCGGGACTGCTAAAGAGACCCAGTACTTC.

This clonotype occurred many times. The chain recombines TRBV4-1 with TRBJ2-1, with D perhaps TRBD1 (5 bases). Germline lookup yields CDR1 MGHRA and CDR2 YSYEKL. This CDR3 is 16 amino acids long. Trimming cost V 2 bases and J 0 bases, with 11 bases left between them. The CDR3 sequence is CASSQTTGRSYNEQFF. The DNA for the CDR3 is TGCGCCAGCAGCCAAACAACAGGTCGCTCCTACAATGAGCAGTTCTTC.

V usage is TRBV9 and J usage is TRBJ1-1; a weak D match, TRBD1 (5 bases). CDR3 length equals 14 residues. Trimming took off 3 bases at V and 2 bases at J, with 11 bases between the two ends. Germline assignment: CDR1 SGDLS and CDR2 YYNGEE. CDR3 in amino acids: CASSATAPNTEAFF. The DNA of the CDR3 is TGTGCCAGCAGCGCGACAGCCCCAAACACTGAAGCTTTCTTT.

This clonotype was counted between two and nine times. The rearrangement uses TRBV6-6 and TRBJ1-5; maybe TRBD1 (5 bases). Trimming took 7 bases from V and 5 from J, leaving 9 bases between them. CDR3 length: 12 amino acids. The germline V gene encodes CDR1 MNHNY and CDR2 SVGAGI (reference sequence). The CDR3 nucleotides are TGTGCCAGCAACATACAGGATCAGCCCCAGCATTTT. Protein: CASNIQDQPQHF.

The chain joins TRBV29-1 to TRBJ2-3; tentatively, D is TRBD2 (5 bases). CDR3 length: 17 amino acids. CDR1 and CDR2 (germline): SQVTM, ANQGSEA. The V end was cut by 0 bases, the J end by 2 bases, with 18 bases between. The DNA of the CDR3 is TGCAGCGTTGAAGATCGGGGAATAGTACCCTTCACAGATACGCAGTATTTT. Residues: CSVEDRGIVPFTDTQYF.

This clonotype was counted between two and nine times. V and J are TRBV7-2 and TRBJ2-3; unclear D gene. The CDR3 has 13 amino acids. V was shortened by 6 bases and J by 6 bases, with 13 bases between the two germline ends. Germline lookup yields CDR1 SGHTA and CDR2 FQGNSA. Here the CDR3 DNA reads TGTGCCAGCAGGCTTCAGTTCGGGGATACGCAGTATTTT. Its protein is CASRLQFGDTQYF.

At least ten counts were recorded for this clonotype. At one of its ends the junction is not consistent with the germline gene, which may arise from a read error. The genes are TRBV7-2 and TRBJ2-3; D is unclear. CDR1 is SGHTA, CDR2 FQGNSA, per germline. The CDR3 sequence is 13 residues long. The CDR3 DNA follows: TGTGCCAGCAGCTTAGGTGACGGAGATACGCATTATTTT. This translates into CASSLGDGDTHYF.

The gene calls are TRBV28 and TRBJ2-7, with no clear D. Germline V gene sequence: CDR1 MDHEN, CDR2 SYDVKM. The CDR3 totals 12 residues. The V gene lost 9 bases and the J gene lost 0 bases, with 9 bases spanning the gap. The CDR3 nucleotides are TGTGCCAGTGGGGTAAGCTCCTACGAGCAGTACTTC. It translates to CASGVSSYEQYF.

The J gene is TRBJ1-1, the V gene TRBV9; the D is unclear. Per germline, CDR1 SGDLS and CDR2 YYNGEE. V lost 3 bases, J lost 5 bases, and 5 bases lay in between. The CDR3 has 11 amino acids. The CDR3 loop reads CASSARTEAFF. The CDR3 nucleotides are TGTGCCAGCAGCGCGAGGACTGAAGCTTTCTTT.

This clonotype was detected a few times. J is TRBJ2-2 and V is TRBV27, with TRBD2 matching over 7 bases. CDR1 and CDR2 from the germline V gene are MNHEY and SMNVEV (reference sequence). Losses at the gene ends were 8 bases for V and 0 bases for J; bases not matched to a gene: 3. The CDR3 contains 14 residues. The CDR3 sequence is CASQAGANTGELFF. In DNA form, the CDR3 reads TGTGCCAGCCAGGCGGGGGCGAACACCGGGGAGCTGTTTTTT.

This clonotype was seen a few times. This chain joins TRBV5-1 and TRBJ2-3; possible D gene TRBD2, 6 bases. With 7 bases removed from V and 5 bases from J, the gap between germline ends came to 17 bases. CDR1 SGHRS and CDR2 YFSETQ come from the germline V gene. The CDR3 runs to 14 residues. The CDR3 nucleotides are TGCGCCAGCGCCCGGGACGTGGGAGGAGATACGCAGTATTTT. Encoded protein: CASARDVGGDTQYF.

The rearrangement uses TRBV6-4 and TRBJ2-3, with a weak D call TRBD1 (7 bases). Germline V lookup: CDR1 MRHNA, CDR2 SNTAGT. The CDR3 contains 14 residues. The V and J ends lost 6 bases and 4 bases respectively, with 14 bases between them. The CDR3 DNA sequence: TGTGCCAGCAGGCGGGACAGAACATCAGATACGCAGTATTTT. Its protein product is CASRRDRTSDTQYF.

The V gene is TRBV29-1, the J gene TRBJ1-2; TRBD1 matches 7 bases. The V segment lost 0 bases and the J segment 3 bases; nucleotides outside the gene matches: 4. Germline V gene sequence: CDR1 SQVTM, CDR2 ANQGSEA. The CDR3 runs 14 residues. The CDR3 sequence is CSVEDRGTDYGYTF. CDR3 nucleotide sequence: TGCAGCGTTGAAGATCGTGGGACAGACTATGGCTACACCTTC.

This clonotype was detected many times. This sequence joins TRBV7-2 and TRBJ2-3; a weak D match, TRBD1 (5 bases). V was trimmed by 6 bases and J by 0 bases, leaving 10 bases between them. This CDR3 has 14 residues. Germline V CDR1 and CDR2: SGHTA, FQGNSA. The CDR3 coding sequence is TGTGCCAGCAGTCGACAGTTTAGCACAGATACGCAGTATTTT. The encoded protein is CASSRQFSTDTQYF. Using reference TRBV7-2 and TRBJ2-3 for the parts outside the CDR3, the full variable domain is GAGVSQSPSNKVTEKGKDVELRCDPISGHTALYWYRQSLGQGLEFLIYFQGNSAPDKSGLPSDRFSAERTGGSVSTLTIQRTQQEDSAVYLCASSRQFSTDTQYFGPGTRLTVL.

This chain connects TRBV27 to TRBJ2-1, with D possibly being TRBD1 or TRBD2 (5 bases each). The CDR3 is 13 amino acids. The V end lost 8 bases, the J end lost 10 bases, and 18 bases lay between the germline ends. Germline V gene sequence: CDR1 MNHEY, CDR2 SMNVEV (reference sequence). CDR3 region: CASFRGPTGEQFF. The CDR3 region has the DNA TGTGCCAGCTTTAGGGGCCCCACGGGGGAGCAGTTCTTC.

This chain joins TRBV2 and TRBJ1-6; TRBD1 matches 7 bases. This CDR3 has 16 amino acids. Losses at the gene ends were 6 bases for V and 9 bases for J; bases not matched to a gene: 14. Per germline, CDR1 SNHLY and CDR2 FYNNEI. CDR3 protein: CASRVIRGRVGSPLHF. The CDR3 coding sequence is TGTGCCAGCAGAGTTATAAGGGGGCGCGTAGGTTCACCCCTCCACTTT.